The following is a T cell receptor (beta chain) sequence with its context. Its antigen is currently unknown. Germline CDR1 ENHRY, CDR2 SYGVKD. The V and J ends lost 3 bases and 8 bases, in that order; junction bases with no gene match: 12. The CDR3 loop spans 15 amino acids. The protocol was immunoSEQ multiplex PCR, while the TCRdb copy is restricted to in-frame clones and leaves out a portion. Among over 35,000 clones listed, about 88% were seen once. This sample was included in a study of STAT5B mutations in CD4+ large granular lymphocyte leukemia. Study findings and constraints: No patients shared main leukemic clonotypes, though approximately 26% appeared at low frequency elsewhere.

The sequence was obtained from a human donor in good health. Sequences were obtained from CD4+ T cells from blood buffy coats. The chain has TRBV10-3 and TRBJ1-2; 7 bases align to TRBD1. The CDR3 region has the DNA TGTGCCATCAGTGAAGGGATAGTGAGGGGGCAGGGCTACACCTTC. Protein product: CAISEGIVRGQGYTF.